The TCR beta chain described here comes from a study of cytomegalovirus exposure and HLA in healthy donors. Findings of the study overall: In a later analysis, TCR association rates varied by HLA locus: DRB1 most, HLA-C fewest. HLA-A and HLA-B allele assignments for most subjects were reportedly predicted accurately using TCR beta sequences.

Remarks on this clone: Its antigen remains unidentified.

The PCR had 60 Vbeta and 13 Jbeta primers. Some clones are missing from TCRdb's copy, which holds only in-frame ones; the method was immunoSEQ multiplex PCR. The listing records approximately 150,000 clones. Germline V gene sequence: CDR1 SGHTA, CDR2 FQGTGA. V was clipped by 2 bases and J by 4 bases; unmatched bases: 8. The CDR3 totals 17 residues. The TCR originated in a woman in her 50s in good health and CMV-seronegative. The chain employs TRBV7-3 and TRBJ2-1; 10 nucleotides agree with TRBD2. Specimen: PBMCs. The CDR3: CASSLGASGGNYNEQFF. The DNA of the CDR3 is TGTGCCAGCAGCTTAGGGGCTAGCGGGGGCAATTACAATGAGCAGTTCTTC.